This is a list of T cell receptor beta chains from one sample in a study of cytomegalovirus exposure and HLA in healthy donors. Produced via immunoSEQ multiplex PCR; TCRdb's table is partial and in-frame only. Of more than 110,000 clones in the sample, over 70% were seen once. The material sequenced was PBMCs. The source of these receptors is a man aged 30 to 39 in good health and CMV-seronegative. Both conserved end residues are trimmed from each CDR3. The order of the fields is V gene, CDR3 protein.

>TRBV2
ASSYHTGAGNTEAF
>TRBV7-9
ASSPGQGTTGELF
>TRBV2
ASSVGGEGYGYT
>TRBV6-1
ASSEYVSVGTGELF
>TRBV2
ASSDLQGKQY
>TRBV5-1
ASSLQGETQY
>TRBV6-1
ASSGPALSGYT
>TRBV6-1
ASSQGHLTDTQY
>TRBV7-3
ASSRDWNTEAF
>TRBV10-3
AISSGIGQPQH
>TRBV5-1
ASSQAGTTHPGELF
>TRBV5-1
ASSDEGGLNEKLF
>TRBV18
ASSLRGGNYEQY
>TRBV6-5
ASSVGGETQY
>TRBV27
ASSLTAGYEQY
>TRBV18
ASSQQGRFDPEAF